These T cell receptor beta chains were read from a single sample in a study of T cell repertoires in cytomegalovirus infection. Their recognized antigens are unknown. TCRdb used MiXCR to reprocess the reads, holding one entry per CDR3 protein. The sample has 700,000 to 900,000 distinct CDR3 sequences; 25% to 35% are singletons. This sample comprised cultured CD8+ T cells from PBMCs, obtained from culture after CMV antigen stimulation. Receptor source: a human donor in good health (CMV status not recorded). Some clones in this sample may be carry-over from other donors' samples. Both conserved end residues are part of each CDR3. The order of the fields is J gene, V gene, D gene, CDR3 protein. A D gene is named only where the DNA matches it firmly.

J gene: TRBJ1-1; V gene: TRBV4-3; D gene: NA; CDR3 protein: CASSQGRVRANTEAFF
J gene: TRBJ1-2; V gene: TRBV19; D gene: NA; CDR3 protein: CASTLRGGVHGYTF
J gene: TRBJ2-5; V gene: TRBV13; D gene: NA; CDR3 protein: CASSLGRDPETQYF
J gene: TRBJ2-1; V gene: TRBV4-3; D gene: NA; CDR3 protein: CASSQVVLAGQDYSYEQFF
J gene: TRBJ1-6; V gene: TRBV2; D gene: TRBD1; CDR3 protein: CASSEAAWDRGNSPLHF
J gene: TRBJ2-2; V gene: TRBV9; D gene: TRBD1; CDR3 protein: CASSVDPGTGSGELFF
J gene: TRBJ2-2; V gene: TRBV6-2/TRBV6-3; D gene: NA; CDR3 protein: CASSFVETGELFF
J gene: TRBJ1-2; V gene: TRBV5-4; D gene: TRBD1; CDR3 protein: CASSPDREAPYGYTF
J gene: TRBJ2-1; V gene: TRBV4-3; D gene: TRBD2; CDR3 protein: CASSQDGTGGPHNEQFF
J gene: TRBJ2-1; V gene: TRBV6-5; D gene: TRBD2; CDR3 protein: CASSYSGTSGGSYNEQFF
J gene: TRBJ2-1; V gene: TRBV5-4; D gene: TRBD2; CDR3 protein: CASSGALGLAGASYNEQFF
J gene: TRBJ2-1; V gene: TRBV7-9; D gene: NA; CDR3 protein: CASTATRESPNEQFF
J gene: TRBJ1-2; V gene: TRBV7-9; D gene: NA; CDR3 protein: CASSLAVLGYTF
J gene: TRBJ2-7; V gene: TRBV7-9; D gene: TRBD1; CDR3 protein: CASSWDSSYEQYF
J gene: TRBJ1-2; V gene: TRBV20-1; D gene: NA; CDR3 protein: CSALDPGGVSNYGYTF
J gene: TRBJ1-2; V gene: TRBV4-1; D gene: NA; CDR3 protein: CASSQDLGGRLGSGYTF
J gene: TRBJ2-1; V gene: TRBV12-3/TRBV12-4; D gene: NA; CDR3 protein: CASSLGLGTSHEQLF
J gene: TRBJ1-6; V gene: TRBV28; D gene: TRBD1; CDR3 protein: CASSLYRGSAPLHF
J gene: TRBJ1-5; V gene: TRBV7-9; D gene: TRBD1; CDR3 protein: CASSLVFGGGTGGDQPQHF
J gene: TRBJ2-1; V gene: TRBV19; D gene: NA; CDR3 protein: CASSIPTTSYNEQFF
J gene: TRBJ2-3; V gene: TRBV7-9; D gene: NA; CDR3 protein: CASRAGEADTQYF
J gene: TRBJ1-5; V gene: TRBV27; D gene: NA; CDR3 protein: CASSLFPTNQPQHF
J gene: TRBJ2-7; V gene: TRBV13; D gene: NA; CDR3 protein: CASSLGSRGPSYEQYF
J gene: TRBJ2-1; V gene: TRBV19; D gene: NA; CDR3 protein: CASSIGWSEQFF
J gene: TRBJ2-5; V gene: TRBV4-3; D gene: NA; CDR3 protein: CASSQVGGSRETQYF
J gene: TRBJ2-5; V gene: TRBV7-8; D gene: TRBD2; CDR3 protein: CASSLELAEQETQYF
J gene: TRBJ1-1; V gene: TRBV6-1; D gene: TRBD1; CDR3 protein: CAAPLKGGDSPGTEAFF
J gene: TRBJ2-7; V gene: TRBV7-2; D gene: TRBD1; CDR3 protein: CASRSGTEGPYEQYF
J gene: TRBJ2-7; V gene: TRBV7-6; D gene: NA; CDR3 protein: CASSSVGFEQYF
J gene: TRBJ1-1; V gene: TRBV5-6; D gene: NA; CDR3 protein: CASSLVYPGDTEAFF
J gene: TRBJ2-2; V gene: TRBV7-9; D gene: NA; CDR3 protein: CASHLPLGNLRTGELFF